The 18 T cell receptor beta chains listed next were all sequenced from one sample in a study of somatic mutations in cytotoxic T cells in rheumatoid arthritis. TCRdb keeps only in-frame clones here, not all; method: immunoSEQ multiplex PCR. The table lists thousands of clones, 70% to 80% of them singletons. Sequencing input: CD8+ T cells sorted from blood. The origin of the receptors is an adult with rheumatoid arthritis.

V and J are TRBV4-1 and TRBJ2-7; 8 bases map to TRBD2. The CDR3 loop spans 14 amino acids. J was trimmed by 7 bases and V by 5 bases; bases with no gene match: 10. Germline CDR1 is MGHRA and CDR2 is YSYEKL. CDR3 residues: CASSSGLGVGEQYF. CDR3 nucleotides: TGCGCCAGCAGCTCGGGACTAGGGGTAGGAGAGCAGTACTTC.

The chain recombines TRBV13 with TRBJ2-1; TRBD2 matches 9 bases. The V segment lost 0 bases and the J segment 9 bases; nucleotides outside the gene matches: 3. CDR1 is PRHDT and CDR2 is FYEKMQ in the germline V gene (reference sequence). This CDR3 is 14 amino acids long. CDR3 in amino acids: CASSLGETSGEQFF. CDR3 sequence (DNA): TGTGCCAGCAGCTTAGGGGAGACTAGCGGTGAGCAGTTCTTC.

This chain connects TRBV4-3 to TRBJ2-1; 11 positions agree with TRBD2. Unmatched junction bases numbered 8, after V lost 5 bases and J lost 5 bases. The CDR3 is made up of 16 amino acids. Germline CDR1 LGHNA, CDR2 YSLEER. CDR3 protein: CASSYSGTSGNNEQFF. As DNA, the CDR3 is TGCGCCAGCAGCTACTCCGGGACTAGCGGAAACAATGAGCAGTTCTTC.

The genes are TRBV4-1 and TRBJ1-6; perhaps TRBD1 as D (6 bases). Trimming stripped 3 bases from V and 5 bases from J, with 11 bases between. Germline V gene lookup returns CDR1 MGHRA and CDR2 YSYEKL. This CDR3 has 15 amino acids. CDR3 in DNA: TGCGCCAGCAGCCAGTACAGGGACCATAATTCACCCCTCCACTTT. Protein sequence: CASSQYRDHNSPLHF.

The chain uses TRBV28 and TRBJ1-5, with D possibly matching TRBD1 (6 bases). The CDR3 is 14 residues long. Trimming took off 7 bases at V and 6 bases at J, with 16 bases between the two ends. Germline V gene lookup returns CDR1 MDHEN and CDR2 SYDVKM. The CDR3 is CASTNGGKVQPQHF. For the CDR3, the DNA is TGTGCCAGCACCAACGGGGGCAAGGTTCAGCCCCAGCATTTT.

The rearrangement uses TRBV5-1 and TRBJ2-5; TRBD2 agrees at 9 bases. Germline V gene lookup returns CDR1 SGHRS and CDR2 YFSETQ. V lost 2 bases to trimming and J lost 1 base; unmatched junction nucleotides: 3. The CDR3 covers 15 residues. The DNA of the CDR3 is TGCGCCAGCAGCTTCCTTAGCGGGGGCCAAGAGACCCAGTACTTC. Its protein is CASSFLSGGQETQYF.

The V call is TRBV7-2, the J call TRBJ1-4; TRBD1 agrees at 8 bases. With V trimmed by 2 bases and J by 13 bases, 18 bases remained unmatched. Looked up from germline, CDR1 is SGHTA and CDR2 is FQGNSA. The CDR3 extends over 17 amino acids. In DNA form, the CDR3 reads TGTGCCAGCAGCTTATTGGGACAGGAGTCACTGAAATTTAGACTGTTTTTT. It encodes CASSLLGQESLKFRLFF.

This chain joins TRBV7-9 and TRBJ2-5; 13 nucleotides line up with TRBD2. The length of the CDR3 is 18 residues. After removal of 5 bases from V and 2 bases from J, the junction contained 11 bases not matched to a gene. Germline loops: CDR1 SEHNR, CDR2 FQNEAQ (reference sequence). In nucleotides, the CDR3 is TGTGCCAGCAGCCCCCGGACTAGCGGGGGACCAGGGCAAGAGACCCAGTACTTC. Amino acids: CASSPRTSGGPGQETQYF.

In this sample, this clone turned up a few times. The rearrangement joins TRBV4-1 to TRBJ2-7; TRBD2 matches at 8 bases. After removal of 1 base from V and 3 bases from J, the junction contained 5 bases not matched to a gene. CDR1 and CDR2 (germline): MGHRA, YSYEKL. The length of the CDR3 is 15 residues. Written as DNA, the CDR3 is TGCGCCAGCAGCCAAGGGGGCGGGGGGCTCTACGAGCAGTACTTC. Its translation is CASSQGGGGLYEQYF.

This rearrangement joins TRBV15 to TRBJ2-5, with 8 bases matching TRBD1. This CDR3 has 15 amino acids. From germline, CDR1 is LNHNV and CDR2 YYDKDF (reference sequence). Trimming removed 3 bases from V and 3 bases from J; junction bases left unmatched: 6. The CDR3 bases are TGTGCCACCAGCAGGGGTACAGGGGGTGAAGAGACCCAGTACTTC. Its protein product is CATSRGTGGEETQYF. Drawing the rest from reference TRBV15 and TRBJ2-5, the complete variable domain is DAMVIQNPRYQVTQFGKPVTLSCSQTLNHNVMYWYQQKSSQAPKLLFHYYDKDFNNEADTPDNFQSRRPNTSFCFLDIRSPGLGDTAMYLCATSRGTGGEETQYFGPGTRLLVL.

The J gene is TRBJ1-2, the V gene TRBV19; a weak D match, TRBD1 (5 bases). Trimming took off 5 bases at V and 6 bases at J, with 16 bases between the two ends. The CDR3 length is 14 residues. Germline-derived CDR1 and CDR2 are LNHDA and SQIVND (reference sequence). DNA for the CDR3: TGTGCCAGTAGTTTAGGGACGGAGTATAATGGCTACACCTTC. Its translation: CASSLGTEYNGYTF.

The chain combines TRBV27 with TRBJ1-1, with 9 bases lining up with TRBD1. J was trimmed by 5 bases and V by 5 bases; bases with no gene match: 3. Germline V gene data show CDR1 as MNHEY and CDR2 as SMNVEV (reference sequence). The CDR3 has 13 amino acids. The chain's CDR3 is CASSEGQGTEAFF. In DNA form, the CDR3 reads TGTGCCAGCAGTGAGGGACAGGGAACTGAAGCTTTCTTT.

This clone has just one count. This sequence joins TRBV29-1 and TRBJ1-2; D gene uncertain. Germline V gives CDR1 SQVTM, CDR2 ANQGSEA. This CDR3 comprises 15 residues. The germline V and J ends were trimmed by 5 bases and 0 bases, with 16 bases remaining between them. Here the CDR3 reads CSVPQREFSNYGYTF. DNA of the CDR3: TGCAGCGTTCCCCAGAGGGAATTTTCTAACTATGGCTACACCTTC.

The chain has TRBV4-3 and TRBJ2-7; 9 bases are shared with TRBD1. The germline V gene has CDR1 LGHNA and CDR2 YSLEER. CDR3 length: 17 residues. The V gene end was trimmed by 0 bases and the J gene end by 2 bases; junction bases not matched to a gene: 8. CDR3: CASSQDYWTGAAYEQYF. In DNA form, the CDR3 reads TGCGCCAGCAGCCAAGACTACTGGACAGGGGCTGCCTACGAGCAGTACTTC.

V usage is TRBV28 and J usage is TRBJ1-1, with D tentatively TRBD1 (6 bases). The length of the CDR3 is 14 residues. The germline V gene encodes CDR1 MDHEN and CDR2 SYDVKM. V was trimmed by 8 bases and J by 0 bases, leaving 13 bases between them. CDR3 nucleotides: TGTGCCAGCGCCGTGGCAGGGGTGAACACTGAAGCTTTCTTT. This encodes CASAVAGVNTEAFF.

DNA of the CDR3: TGTGCCAGCAGTTTACCCGGGAACACCGGGGAGCTGTTTTTT. Encoded protein: CASSLPGNTGELFF. The chain couples TRBV27 to TRBJ2-2; D remains unclear. Per the germline V gene, CDR1 is MNHEY and CDR2 is SMNVEV (reference sequence). This CDR3 comprises 14 residues. V shed 2 bases and J shed 1 base, with 5 bases lying between them.

The V gene is TRBV30, the J gene TRBJ1-4; 10 positions agree with TRBD1. Germline-derived CDR1 and CDR2 are GTSNPN and SVGIG (reference sequence). The CDR3 runs 15 residues. Losses at the gene ends were 0 bases for V and 8 bases for J; bases not matched to a gene: 6. The CDR3 nucleotides read TGTGCCTGGAGTGTGCCGGGACAGGGGTGGGAAAAACTGTTTTTT. Translating it yields CAWSVPGQGWEKLFF.

The chain links TRBV7-2 to TRBJ1-1, with D unclear. This CDR3 comprises 12 residues. CDR1 SGHTA and CDR2 FQGNSA come from the germline V gene. Between the trimmed V and J ends, which lost 5 bases and 8 bases, there was a span of 12 bases. The CDR3: CASSPGGGEAFF. The DNA for the CDR3 is TGTGCCAGCAGCCCGGGTGGAGGAGAAGCTTTCTTT.